Listed below are T cell receptor beta chains from one sample, sequenced in a study of response to subunit inactivated influenza vaccine. TCRdb used MiXCR to reprocess the RT-PCR reads, holding one entry per CDR3 protein. The table includes over 650,000 distinct CDR3 sequences, under 20% detected once. This specimen was PBMCs from blood, taken 5 days after vaccination. All receptors derive from a man between 45 and 60 years old who received an inactivated influenza vaccine. CDR3s include the opening cysteine and the closing phenylalanine or tryptophan. A D gene is named only where the DNA matches it firmly. The size of a clone is reported for some rows only, either as once, few or many, or as a class for expanded clones.

abundance: .
v_gene: TRBV15
d_gene: .
j_gene: TRBJ2-5
CDR3aa: CATSRGQGGLETQYF
CDR3nt: TGTGCCACCAGCAGAGGACAGGGAGGTTTGGAGACCCAGTACTTC

abundance: .
v_gene: TRBV5-1
d_gene: TRBD2
j_gene: TRBJ2-1
CDR3aa: CASSLTQATGGEQFF
CDR3nt: TGCGCCAGCAGCTTGACGCAGGCCACGGGGGGTGAGCAGTTCTTC

abundance: .
v_gene: TRBV5-1
d_gene: .
j_gene: TRBJ1-6
CDR3aa: CASSLAGAGSGSPLHF
CDR3nt: TGCGCCAGCAGCTTGGCCGGAGCAGGGTCGGGTTCACCCCTCCACTTT

abundance: .
v_gene: TRBV11-2
d_gene: TRBD2
j_gene: TRBJ2-3
CDR3aa: CASSIKPGLAGGRARGFTDTQYF
CDR3nt: TGTGCCAGCAGCATAAAACCGGGACTAGCGGGAGGAAGGGCCCGTGGGTTCACAGATACGCAGTATTTT

abundance: .
v_gene: TRBV5-1
d_gene: .
j_gene: TRBJ2-5
CDR3aa: CASSLAGAAQETQYF
CDR3nt: TGCGCCAGCAGCTTGGCCGGAGCAGCACAAGAGACCCAGTACTTC

abundance: .
v_gene: TRBV7-9
d_gene: TRBD1
j_gene: TRBJ2-1
CDR3aa: CASRSFRDRAINSFF
CDR3nt: TGTGCCAGCAGATCATTCCGGGACAGGGCCATTAATTCGTTCTTC

abundance: few
v_gene: TRBV5-1
d_gene: .
j_gene: TRBJ1-1
CDR3aa: CASSETTGVYTEAFF
CDR3nt: TGCGCCAGCAGCGAAACGACAGGAGTTTACACTGAAGCTTTCTTT

abundance: .
v_gene: TRBV10-3
d_gene: TRBD2
j_gene: TRBJ2-3
CDR3aa: CAISDSGRSPTDTQYF
CDR3nt: TGTGCCATCAGTGATAGCGGGCGATCTCCTACAGATACGCAGTATTTT

abundance: .
v_gene: TRBV5-1
d_gene: .
j_gene: TRBJ1-1
CDR3aa: CASSFIGAEAFF
CDR3nt: TGCGCCAGCAGCTTCATAGGGGCTGAAGCTTTCTTT

abundance: many
v_gene: TRBV29-1
d_gene: .
j_gene: TRBJ2-3
CDR3aa: CSVGEGDTDTQYF
CDR3nt: TGCAGCGTTGGTGAGGGGGACACAGATACGCAGTATTTT

abundance: many
v_gene: TRBV5-1
d_gene: .
j_gene: TRBJ2-1
CDR3aa: CASSLDPGVSNEQFF
CDR3nt: TGCGCCAGCAGCTTGGATCCAGGGGTTAGCAATGAGCAGTTCTTC

abundance: .
v_gene: TRBV12-3/TRBV12-4
d_gene: .
j_gene: TRBJ1-2
CDR3aa: CASSETGYYGYTF
CDR3nt: TGTGCCAGCAGTGAGACAGGCTACTATGGCTACACCTTC

abundance: .
v_gene: TRBV7-3
d_gene: .
j_gene: TRBJ1-5
CDR3aa: CASSSGVCHTHDALCSNQPQHF
CDR3nt: TGTGCCAGCTCCTCTGGGGTTTGCCACACTCATGATGCACTGTGTAGCAATCAGCCCCAGCATTTT

abundance: few
v_gene: TRBV6-2/TRBV6-3
d_gene: .
j_gene: TRBJ2-1
CDR3aa: CASYARGAYNEQFF
CDR3nt: TGTGCCAGCTACGCACGAGGGGCCTACAATGAGCAGTTCTTC

abundance: many
v_gene: TRBV28
d_gene: .
j_gene: TRBJ2-1
CDR3aa: CASSLRTGPYNEQFF
CDR3nt: TGTGCCAGCAGTTTAAGGACGGGCCCCTACAATGAGCAGTTCTTC

abundance: .
v_gene: TRBV12-3/TRBV12-4
d_gene: TRBD1
j_gene: TRBJ1-5
CDR3aa: CASSGQGNQPQHF
CDR3nt: TGTGCCAGCAGCGGACAGGGTAATCAGCCCCAGCATTTT

abundance: .
v_gene: TRBV11-2
d_gene: .
j_gene: TRBJ2-6
CDR3aa: CASSLRAGRRPQSGANVLTF
CDR3nt: TGTGCCAGCAGCTTAAGGGCCGGGCGTCGCCCTCAATCTGGGGCCAACGTCCTGACTTTC

abundance: .
v_gene: TRBV11-2
d_gene: .
j_gene: TRBJ2-7
CDR3aa: CASSPGARVVQQYF
CDR3nt: TGTGCCAGCAGCCCAGGGGCGCGCGTTGTGCAGCAGTACTTC

abundance: many
v_gene: TRBV15
d_gene: TRBD2
j_gene: TRBJ2-3
CDR3aa: CATSRGLAGVTDTQYF
CDR3nt: TGTGCCACCAGCAGAGGTCTAGCGGGGGTCACAGATACGCAGTATTTT

abundance: few
v_gene: TRBV7-2
d_gene: .
j_gene: TRBJ2-1
CDR3aa: CASSLPGVDEQFF
CDR3nt: TGTGCCAGCAGCTTACCCGGAGTTGATGAGCAGTTCTTC

abundance: .
v_gene: TRBV3-1
d_gene: .
j_gene: TRBJ2-3
CDR3aa: CASSHIGQMGTDTQYF
CDR3nt: TGTGCCAGCAGCCACATCGGACAGATGGGCACAGATACGCAGTATTTT

abundance: few
v_gene: TRBV7-9
d_gene: TRBD2
j_gene: TRBJ2-1
CDR3aa: CASSSVGTSGYNEQFF
CDR3nt: TGTGCCAGCAGCTCCGTCGGGACTAGCGGTTACAATGAGCAGTTCTTC

abundance: many
v_gene: TRBV29-1
d_gene: .
j_gene: TRBJ2-5
CDR3aa: CSVENRLQETQYF
CDR3nt: TGCAGCGTTGAAAACAGGCTCCAAGAGACCCAGTACTTC

abundance: many
v_gene: TRBV29-1
d_gene: TRBD2
j_gene: TRBJ2-3
CDR3aa: CSVEDKAGATDTQYF
CDR3nt: TGCAGCGTTGAAGATAAAGCGGGAGCTACAGATACGCAGTATTTT

abundance: few
v_gene: TRBV6-1
d_gene: .
j_gene: TRBJ1-2
CDR3aa: CASRLNRDSIYGYTF
CDR3nt: TGTGCCAGCAGGTTGAACAGGGACTCAATCTATGGCTACACCTTC

abundance: many
v_gene: TRBV12-3/TRBV12-4
d_gene: .
j_gene: TRBJ2-7
CDR3aa: CASSSSFRGEQYF
CDR3nt: TGTGCCAGCAGTTCATCCTTTAGGGGCGAGCAGTACTTC

abundance: .
v_gene: TRBV6-1
d_gene: .
j_gene: TRBJ1-6
CDR3aa: CASTEQGDNSPLHF
CDR3nt: TGTGCCAGCACTGAACAGGGAGATAATTCACCCCTCCACTTT

abundance: .
v_gene: TRBV24-1
d_gene: TRBD1
j_gene: TRBJ2-5
CDR3aa: CATSDPKRTGGQETQYF
CDR3nt: TGTGCCACCAGTGACCCAAAAAGGACAGGGGGCCAGGAGACCCAGTACTTC

abundance: few
v_gene: TRBV2
d_gene: .
j_gene: TRBJ2-7
CDR3aa: CASSDRSVYEQYF
CDR3nt: TGTGCCAGCAGTGATCGGAGCGTCTACGAGCAGTACTTC

abundance: .
v_gene: TRBV7-2
d_gene: .
j_gene: TRBJ1-1
CDR3aa: CASSLSGSTTEAFF
CDR3nt: TGTGCCAGCAGCTTGTCAGGATCTACCACTGAAGCTTTCTTT

abundance: .
v_gene: TRBV12-3/TRBV12-4
d_gene: .
j_gene: TRBJ2-5
CDR3aa: CASSSAGEETQYF
CDR3nt: TGTGCCAGCAGTTCGGCAGGGGAAGAGACCCAGTACTTC

abundance: few
v_gene: TRBV4-1
d_gene: .
j_gene: TRBJ2-7
CDR3aa: CASSPTRVLTYEQYF
CDR3nt: TGCGCCAGCAGCCCAACGAGGGTGTTAACCTACGAGCAGTACTTC

abundance: few
v_gene: TRBV7-8
d_gene: .
j_gene: TRBJ1-1
CDR3aa: CASRWERAPATEAFF
CDR3nt: TGTGCCAGCCGATGGGAAAGGGCGCCGGCCACTGAAGCTTTCTTT

abundance: few
v_gene: TRBV4-3
d_gene: .
j_gene: TRBJ2-3
CDR3aa: CASSQEMVGGDTQYF
CDR3nt: TGCGCCAGCAGCCAAGAAATGGTGGGGGGAGATACGCAGTATTTT

abundance: few
v_gene: TRBV6-2/TRBV6-3
d_gene: .
j_gene: TRBJ2-5
CDR3aa: CASSGDQPRQYF
CDR3nt: TGTGCCAGCAGCGGCGACCAGCCGCGTCAGTACTTC

abundance: many
v_gene: TRBV7-9
d_gene: .
j_gene: TRBJ1-4
CDR3aa: CASQSDGEKLFF
CDR3nt: TGTGCCAGCCAATCGGATGGTGAAAAACTGTTTTTT

abundance: .
v_gene: TRBV5-1
d_gene: TRBD1
j_gene: TRBJ1-2
CDR3aa: CASSLGTGDLYGYTF
CDR3nt: TGCGCCAGCAGCTTGGGGACAGGGGACCTATATGGCTACACCTTC

abundance: many
v_gene: TRBV20-1
d_gene: .
j_gene: TRBJ2-3
CDR3aa: CSARVLFTDTQYF
CDR3nt: TGCAGTGCTAGAGTGCTATTCACAGATACGCAGTATTTT

abundance: few
v_gene: TRBV5-5
d_gene: .
j_gene: TRBJ2-1
CDR3aa: CASSLAQGVYNEQFF
CDR3nt: TGTGCCAGCAGCTTAGCGCAGGGCGTCTACAATGAGCAGTTCTTC

abundance: .
v_gene: TRBV7-2
d_gene: .
j_gene: TRBJ2-1
CDR3aa: CASSLNPGRVDEQFF
CDR3nt: TGTGCCAGCAGCCTAAACCCCGGCAGGGTGGATGAGCAGTTCTTC

abundance: .
v_gene: TRBV18
d_gene: .
j_gene: TRBJ2-3
CDR3aa: CASSPIPGHSTDTQYF
CDR3nt: TGTGCCAGCTCACCAATTCCGGGACACAGCACAGATACGCAGTATTTT

abundance: .
v_gene: TRBV7-3
d_gene: TRBD1
j_gene: TRBJ2-1
CDR3aa: CASSVDRGPYNEQFF
CDR3nt: TGTGCCAGCAGTGTTGACAGGGGGCCTTACAATGAGCAGTTCTTC

abundance: .
v_gene: TRBV11-2
d_gene: .
j_gene: TRBJ2-1
CDR3aa: CASSSGALINEQFF
CDR3nt: TGTGCCAGCAGCTCCGGGGCTCTGATCAATGAGCAGTTCTTC

abundance: .
v_gene: TRBV29-1
d_gene: .
j_gene: TRBJ1-1
CDR3aa: CSVEDPLGFEAFF
CDR3nt: TGCAGCGTTGAAGATCCTCTTGGTTTCGAAGCTTTCTTT

abundance: .
v_gene: TRBV27
d_gene: .
j_gene: TRBJ2-7
CDR3aa: CASSLSRGISQGSEQYF
CDR3nt: TGTGCCAGCAGTTTATCGAGGGGGATCTCTCAAGGGAGCGAGCAGTACTTC

abundance: many
v_gene: TRBV29-1
d_gene: .
j_gene: TRBJ2-5
CDR3aa: CSGGAVLQETQYF
CDR3nt: TGCAGCGGTGGGGCGGTACTCCAAGAGACCCAGTACTTC

abundance: .
v_gene: TRBV5-6
d_gene: .
j_gene: TRBJ2-3
CDR3aa: CASSLPRPTDTQYF
CDR3nt: TGTGCCAGCAGCTTGCCCCGCCCCACAGATACGCAGTATTTT

abundance: .
v_gene: TRBV2
d_gene: TRBD1
j_gene: TRBJ2-2
CDR3aa: CASRRTGMNTGELFF
CDR3nt: TGTGCCAGCCGGAGGACAGGGATGAACACCGGGGAGCTGTTTTTT

abundance: once
v_gene: TRBV12-3/TRBV12-4
d_gene: TRBD1
j_gene: TRBJ2-3
CDR3aa: CASRERQGAVRTDTQYF
CDR3nt: TGTGCCAGCAGGGAGAGACAGGGGGCCGTGCGGACAGATACGCAGTATTTT

abundance: few
v_gene: TRBV6-5
d_gene: .
j_gene: TRBJ2-2
CDR3aa: CASSYSSGLNTGELFF
CDR3nt: TGTGCCAGCAGTTACTCGTCCGGGCTGAACACCGGGGAGCTGTTTTTT

abundance: few
v_gene: TRBV18
d_gene: TRBD1
j_gene: TRBJ1-5
CDR3aa: CASSPNRGPNQPQHF
CDR3nt: TGTGCCAGCTCACCAAACAGGGGACCGAATCAGCCCCAGCATTTT

abundance: .
v_gene: TRBV5-1
d_gene: TRBD1
j_gene: TRBJ1-2
CDR3aa: CASSPGQGIYGYTF
CDR3nt: TGCGCCAGCAGCCCAGGACAGGGGATCTATGGCTACACCTTC

abundance: many
v_gene: TRBV3-1
d_gene: TRBD1
j_gene: TRBJ2-1
CDR3aa: CASSSRTGVDEQFF
CDR3nt: TGTGCCAGCAGCTCTCGGACAGGGGTCGATGAGCAGTTCTTC

abundance: .
v_gene: TRBV12-3/TRBV12-4
d_gene: .
j_gene: TRBJ2-2
CDR3aa: CASSFLSSTGELFF
CDR3nt: TGTGCCAGCAGTTTCTTGTCATCCACCGGGGAGCTGTTTTTT

abundance: .
v_gene: TRBV5-6
d_gene: TRBD1
j_gene: TRBJ1-1
CDR3aa: CASSWTGYTEAFF
CDR3nt: TGTGCCAGCAGCTGGACAGGTTACACTGAAGCTTTCTTT

abundance: .
v_gene: TRBV30
d_gene: TRBD2
j_gene: TRBJ2-3
CDR3aa: CAWSEGLAGHTQYF
CDR3nt: TGTGCCTGGAGTGAGGGACTAGCGGGTCATACGCAGTATTTT

abundance: many
v_gene: TRBV5-1
d_gene: .
j_gene: TRBJ2-1
CDR3aa: CASCEFAGSSYNEQFF
CDR3nt: TGCGCCAGCTGCGAATTCGCAGGATCTTCTTACAATGAGCAGTTCTTC